This record covers a single T cell receptor (beta chain). Trimming shortened V by 0 bases and J by 5 bases, and 11 bases separated the two germline ends. This CDR3 spans 15 amino acids. CDR1 is SGHNT and CDR2 is YENEEA in the germline V gene. These data come from a study of shared clonotypes between healthy human individuals. Study context: CD4 naive and CD4 memory each took three plates per donor, while CD8 naive took two and CD8 memory one.

Data came from immunoSEQ multiplex PCR; TCRdb stores just in-frame clones and leaves some out. Seen here are around 340,000 clones, around four fifths observed once, and the top ten hold about 10%. Memory CD4+ cells were the fraction left after CD45RA+ naive selection. The source of this sequence is a man aged 25 to 40 in good health. V and J are TRBV11-3 and TRBJ2-1; D is undetermined. Material: memory CD4+ T cells sorted from blood. Subset reported: CD45RA-negative fraction. The CDR3: CASSLDTSHNNEQFF. Written as DNA, the CDR3 is TGTGCCAGCAGCTTAGACACGTCACATAACAATGAGCAGTTCTTC.